This T cell receptor (beta chain) was recorded in a study of OX40 agonist ivuxolimab in advanced cancers. Study details: Dose-escalation patients suffered from hepatocellular carcinoma, melanoma, renal cell or head and neck cancer. Findings and caveats of the study: Partial responders treated at 0.1-3.0 mg/kg exhibited clonal expansion among the lowest measured.

The CDR3 contains 15 residues. Per germline, CDR1 SGHRS and CDR2 YFSETQ. With 4 bases removed from V and 4 bases from J, the gap between germline ends came to 14 bases. Here immunoSEQ multiplex PCR was the method, and the copy in TCRdb shows in-frame clones only, minus some. The table has around 67,000 clones, 84% seen once. Comments on this clone: Its target is unknown.

This receptor was taken from an adult with an advanced solid tumor such as melanoma, head and neck, liver or kidney cancer. V is TRBV5-1 and J is TRBJ2-2; D is unresolved. The sequenced sample was CD4+ or CD8+ T cells sorted from blood, obtained in a trial of the OX40 agonist ivuxolimab. The DNA of the CDR3 is TGCGCCAGCAGCCAACGGTCCCAAGCCACCGGGGAGCTGTTTTTT. Its translation is CASSQRSQATGELFF. Complete variable domain (other parts from reference TRBV5-1 and TRBJ2-2): KAGVTQTPRYLIKTRGQQVTLSCSPISGHRSVSWYQQTPGQGLQFLFEYFSETQRNKGNFPGRFSGRQFSNSRSEMNVSTLELGDSALYLCASSQRSQATGELFFGEGSRLTVL.